This T cell receptor (beta chain) is drawn from a study of blood T cells in healthy people across ages. This clonotype was seen repeatedly, ten times or more. The CDR3 runs 15 residues. Trimming left V 4 bases short and J 4 bases short, with 17 bases between. Germline V CDR1 and CDR2: SGHNT, YYREEE (reference sequence). A sample-barcoded 5' primer and a J-beta primer mix were used in a second PCR of roughly 6 to 11 cycles. A tag from a template-switch adaptor with 12 random nucleotides marked each cDNA molecule. TCRdb processed the 5' RACE reads anew with MiXCR; each CDR3 protein has one entry. The data contain 550,000 to 650,000 distinct CDR3 sequences, around 31% of them singletons.

V and J are TRBV5-4 and TRBJ2-5; D tentatively fits TRBD1 or TRBD2 (6 bases each). Material: blood. The TCR originated in a woman aged 80 or older in good health. For the CDR3, the DNA is TGTGCCAGCAGCGGGGGGCTTCGGGGGCCAGAGACCCAGTACTTC. It translates to CASSGGLRGPETQYF.